This TCR beta chain was sequenced during a study of blood T cell repertoires in COVID-19. The table came from immunoSEQ multiplex PCR; TCRdb's copy has only in-frame clones and leaves some out. The sample lists about 110,000 clones; 76% were seen once. The receptor comes from an elderly man with COVID-19, enrolled during active disease. Sequencing input: peripheral blood.

As DNA, the CDR3 is TGTGCCAGTAGTCACCCCCGAACTAGCGGGTACACCCGGGCCAAAAACATTCAGTACTTC. It translates to CASSHPRTSGYTRAKNIQYF. The chain is built from TRBV19 and TRBJ2-4, with 9 bases aligning to TRBD2. This CDR3 spans 20 amino acids. Trimming removed 5 bases from V and 1 base from J; junction bases left unmatched: 18. From germline, CDR1 is LNHDA and CDR2 SQIVND (reference sequence).